The 20 T cell receptor beta chains below come from one sample, sequenced in a study of blood T cells in healthy people across ages. A second about 7 to 11 cycle PCR used barcoded and J-beta primers. A single record per CDR3 protein comes from TCRdb applying MiXCR to the 5' RACE reads. The sample carries hundreds of thousands of distinct CDR3 sequences, 55% to 70% recorded once. Sequencing used blood. The receptors stem from a young man in good health.

The chain carries TRBV6-2 or TRBV6-3 and TRBJ2-7; D tentatively fits TRBD1 or TRBD2 (5 bases each). Trimming cost V 6 bases and J 7 bases, with 13 bases left between them. CDR3 length: 12 amino acids. Germline V gives CDR1 MNHEY, CDR2 SVGEGT. For the CDR3, the DNA is TGTGCCAGCAGCTACGATGGGGGAGAGCAGTACTTC. Protein sequence: CASSYDGGEQYF.

The rearrangement uses TRBV4-2 and TRBJ2-7; D ambiguous. CDR1 and CDR2 (germline): LGHNA, YNFKEQ. The CDR3 loop spans 14 amino acids. V lost 0 bases to trimming and J lost 3 bases, with 9 bases between them. CDR3 region: CASSQEFQDYEQYF. In DNA form, the CDR3 reads TGTGCCAGCAGCCAAGAATTCCAAGACTACGAGCAGTACTTC.

CDR3 in amino acids: CSAIPGANVLTF. CDR3 in DNA: TGCAGTGCTATACCTGGGGCCAACGTCCTGACTTTC. The chain employs TRBV20-1 and TRBJ2-6; D not resolved. With 4 bases removed from V and 2 bases from J, the gap between germline ends came to 3 bases. Looked up from germline, CDR1 is DFQATT and CDR2 is SNEGSKA (reference sequence). The length of the CDR3 is 12 residues.

This clonotype was found once. V is TRBV2 and J is TRBJ1-1; maybe TRBD1 (6 bases). Germline loops: CDR1 SNHLY, CDR2 FYNNEI. The CDR3 runs 14 residues. Trimming pared 7 bases from V and 1 base from J, leaving 13 bases between. The CDR3 region has the DNA TGTGCCAGCACCGGACAGCTAGGGAACACTGAAGCTTTCTTT. Translating it yields CASTGQLGNTEAFF. The full variable domain, with the rest looked up from reference TRBV2 and TRBJ1-1, is EPEVTQTPSHQVTQMGQEVILRCVPISNHLYFYWYRQILGQKVEFLVSFYNNEISEKSEIFDDQFSVERPDGSNFTLKIRSTKLEDSAMYFCASTGQLGNTEAFFGQGTRLTVV.

V usage is TRBV29-1 and J usage is TRBJ1-6; no definite D call. Germline V gives CDR1 SQVTM, CDR2 ANQGSEA. The CDR3 spans 13 residues. V shed 6 bases and J shed 6 bases, with 12 bases lying between them. For the CDR3, the DNA is TGCAGCGTATCCCGGGATGTTAATTCACCCCTCCACTTT. It translates to CSVSRDVNSPLHF.

The chain employs TRBV2 and TRBJ1-5; D may be TRBD1 (6 bases). The CDR3 consists of 13 residues. V lost 6 bases and J lost 3, with 9 bases in between. Germline V gene lookup returns CDR1 SNHLY and CDR2 FYNNEI. The CDR3 protein is CASRGQPNQPQHF. As DNA, the CDR3 is TGTGCCAGCAGAGGACAGCCCAATCAGCCCCAGCATTTT.

This clonotype was seen a handful of times. J is TRBJ2-1 and V is TRBV27, with D possibly matching TRBD2 (6 bases). Germline CDR1 and CDR2: MNHEY and SMNVEV (reference sequence). The CDR3 totals 16 residues. With 0 bases removed from V and 4 bases from J, the gap between germline ends came to 13 bases. CDR3 sequence (DNA): TGTGCCAGCAGTTTATCCCGGGAGAAGAATTACAATGAGCAGTTCTTC. It encodes CASSLSREKNYNEQFF.

The sample holds a few counts of this clonotype. The chain carries TRBV7-2 and TRBJ2-1; TRBD2 agrees at 12 bases. Trimming took 4 bases from V and 8 from J; bases not matched to a gene: 6. The CDR3 consists of 15 residues. The germline CDR1 and CDR2 sequences are SGHTA and FQGNSA. CDR3 DNA sequence: TGTGCCAGCAGCTCCCTAGCGGGAGGGCCTTATGAGCAGTTCTTC. It encodes CASSSLAGGPYEQFF.

This chain uses TRBV7-2 with TRBJ1-2; D is ambiguous. V was clipped by 2 bases and J by 2 bases, with 12 bases between them. The CDR3 loop spans 15 amino acids. The germline CDR1 and CDR2 sequences are SGHTA and FQGNSA. The CDR3 reads CASSLSAGLNYGYTF. The CDR3, as DNA: TGTGCCAGCAGCTTATCGGCCGGACTAAACTATGGCTACACCTTC.

This clonotype was counted a few times. The V call is TRBV10-3, the J call TRBJ2-7, with TRBD2 as a possible D gene (5 bases). The CDR3 contains 16 residues. The germline CDR1 and CDR2 sequences are ENHRY and SYGVKD. Between the trimmed V and J ends, which lost 2 bases and 6 bases, there was a span of 20 bases. The CDR3 bases are TGTGCCATCAGTGAGCCGCCCCCGACTAAACCTGGCGAGCAGTACTTC. This sequence encodes CAISEPPPTKPGEQYF.

The V and J genes are TRBV20-1 and TRBJ2-5; the D call may be TRBD1 or TRBD2 (6 bases each). The CDR3 contains 14 residues. Germline V lookup: CDR1 DFQATT, CDR2 SNEGSKA (reference sequence). V lost 3 bases and J 3 bases, leaving 14 bases between the germline ends. The CDR3 loop reads CSASFPGAKETQYF. DNA for the CDR3: TGCAGTGCTAGCTTTCCGGGGGCCAAAGAGACCCAGTACTTC.

This clonotype was detected only once. The rearrangement links TRBV20-1 to TRBJ2-7, with D unclear. The CDR3 loop spans 11 amino acids. CDR1 is DFQATT, CDR2 SNEGSKA, per germline (reference sequence). Trimming removed 0 bases at V and 6 bases at J, with 6 bases between. The CDR3 loop reads CSARDRAEQYF. CDR3 DNA: TGCAGTGCTAGAGATCGTGCCGAGCAGTACTTC.

Points on this clonotype: The junction does not match germline at one end; this may be a read error. The rearrangement links TRBV7-2 to TRBJ1-1; 8 nucleotides agree with TRBD1. The germline V gene encodes CDR1 SGHTA and CDR2 FQGNSA. The CDR3 contains 15 residues. In nucleotides, the CDR3 is TGTGCCACCAGCTCCGGACAGGGTTTGAACACTGAAGCTTTCTTT. Protein: CATSSGQGLNTEAFF.

V usage is TRBV5-1 and J usage is TRBJ2-1; the match to TRBD2 covers 12 bases. The junction had 3 bases not matched to a gene; V was cut back by 3 bases and J by 8 bases. The germline CDR1 and CDR2 sequences are SGHRS and YFSETQ. This CDR3 spans 14 amino acids. The CDR3 coding sequence is TGCGCCAGCAGCTGGACTAGCGGGGCCGATGAGCAGTTCTTC. Encoded protein: CASSWTSGADEQFF.

The chain is built from TRBV28 and TRBJ1-6; 9 nucleotides line up with TRBD1. This CDR3 has 15 amino acids. From germline, CDR1 is MDHEN and CDR2 SYDVKM. The V gene end was trimmed by 8 bases and the J gene end by 10 bases; junction bases not matched to a gene: 12. CDR3 DNA: TGTGCCAGCGTTCCTTCCGGGACAGGGCGATCACCCCTCCACTTT. It specifies CASVPSGTGRSPLHF.

Only one count was recorded for this clonotype. The chain links TRBV5-1 to TRBJ2-7; weak D call: TRBD1 (5 bases). Trimming removed 4 bases at V and 3 bases at J, with 11 bases between. CDR3 length: 13 residues. Per germline, CDR1 SGHRS and CDR2 YFSETQ. Here the CDR3 reads CASSPQERYEQYF. CDR3 sequence (DNA): TGCGCCAGCAGCCCACAGGAGCGCTACGAGCAGTACTTC.

This clonotype came up a few times. The rearrangement links TRBV20-1 to TRBJ2-5, with 7 nucleotides matching TRBD2. Looked up from germline, CDR1 is DFQATT and CDR2 is SNEGSKA (reference sequence). CDR3 length equals 15 residues. V was pared by 5 bases and J by 0 bases, with 9 bases of the junction left unmatched. The CDR3 DNA sequence: TGCAGTGCTCCCTTAGCGGGTATAAACCAAGAGACCCAGTACTTC. It translates to CSAPLAGINQETQYF.

The chain recombines TRBV30 with TRBJ2-7; D remains ambiguous. CDR1 is GTSNPN and CDR2 is SVGIG in the germline V gene (reference sequence). CDR3 size: 11 residues. Trimming left V 0 bases short and J 5 bases short, with 5 bases between. The DNA for the CDR3 is TGTGCCTGGAGTGTATTCGACGAGCAGTACTTC. This encodes CAWSVFDEQYF.

This clonotype has more than one count but fewer than ten. The rearrangement links TRBV6-5 to TRBJ2-7; 7 nucleotides align to TRBD2. After removal of 1 base from V and 3 bases from J, the junction contained 6 bases not matched to a gene. The CDR3 spans 15 residues. The germline gives CDR1 MNHEY, CDR2 SVGAGI. The CDR3 is CASSYWGTIDYEQYF. CDR3 bases: TGTGCCAGCAGTTACTGGGGGACTATAGACTACGAGCAGTACTTC.

Concerning this clonotype: One base away lies a much larger clone, so this may be a sequencing read error. The J gene is TRBJ2-5, the V gene TRBV4-3; TRBD2 is a possible D gene (5 bases). V was cut by 1 base and J by 11 bases, with 17 bases left in between. The length of the CDR3 is 14 residues. CDR1 and CDR2 from the germline V gene are LGHNA and YSLEER. The CDR3 nucleotides are TGCGCCAGCAGCCAAGTCTCGACTGGAGGTGAGCAGTACTTC. Its translation: CASSQVSTGGEQYF.